This T cell receptor (beta chain) was documented in a study of regulatory T cells in long-lasting Graves disease. Time point: newly diagnosed GD, antithyroid drugs for less than 3 months. Generation of the TCR library employed RNA extracted from PBMCs. Germline CDR1 reads MNHEY; CDR2 reads SMNVEV (reference sequence). The CDR3 consists of 14 residues. V dropped 6 bases and J dropped 7 bases, with 13 bases sitting between them. Study results and caveats: For persistent Graves' patients, TCR diversity was lower than for newly diagnosed ones. Favoring TRBV28, TRBJ1-2 and TRBJ2-5 was a feature seen in persistent disease.

There are many counts of this clonotype. Its antigen is as yet unknown. Construction of the TCR beta libraries employed iRepertoire HTBI primers in conjunction with Arm-PCR of CDR3 regions. TCRdb reanalysed the multiplex PCR reads using MiXCR and keeps one entry per CDR3 protein. The table records more than 300,000 distinct CDR3 sequences, around 16% of them present only once. This sample also belongs to another study, concerning T cells in Graves' hyperthyroidism and ophthalmopathy. That investigation notes: Uncontrolled infection, other autoimmune disease, pregnancy or lactation disqualified patients from enrolment. Ophthalmopathy prediction by the model preceded onset by a median roughly 6 months.

Sequencing used peripheral blood mononuclear cells (PBMCs), obtained at new diagnosis, from a patient treated with antithyroid drugs. This clonotype was sampled from a woman under 30 with Graves disease. The chain has TRBV27 and TRBJ1-6; no definite D call. The CDR3 DNA reads as TGTGCCAGCAGCTGGGGATACGACAATTCACCCCTCCACTTT. Translated: CASSWGYDNSPLHF.